Listed below are T cell receptor beta chains from one sample, sequenced in a study of blood T cell repertoires in COVID-19. This table comes from immunoSEQ multiplex PCR, and its TCRdb copy is limited to in-frame clones, with some not included. Of more than 100,000 clones in the sample, about four fifths are singletons; the top ten hold 12%. The sample comprised peripheral blood. The receptor set was obtained from a woman aged 25 to 39 who had recovered from COVID-19. Each CDR3 is given with its conserved first and last residue. D genes are given only for firm matches. Not every row has a clone size; where given, it reads once, few, many or a size class.

TRBV19	-	TRBD2	TRBJ2-1	CASSAIAGGRSSYNEQFF	TGTGCCAGTAGTGCCATAGCGGGAGGGCGAAGCTCCTACAATGAGCAGTTCTTC
TRBV6-5	-	TRBD2	TRBJ2-7	CASMGLAGPYEQYF	TGTGCCAGCATGGGACTAGCGGGACCCTACGAGCAGTACTTC
TRBV6-5	-	TRBD1	TRBJ1-1	CASSQTGGVKSFF	TGTGCCAGCAGCCAGACAGGGGGCGTTAAATCTTTCTTT
TRBV19	-	TRBD1	TRBJ1-5	CASSNGFQGAIGNQPQHF	TGTGCCAGTAGCAACGGGTTTCAGGGGGCTATTGGCAATCAGCCCCAGCATTTT
TRBV19	-	TRBD2	TRBJ2-3	CASRLAGSDTQYF	TGTGCCAGCCGACTAGCGGGATCAGATACGCAGTATTTT
TRBV7-2	few	-	TRBJ1-5	CASSFSSGDLNQPQHF	TGTGCCAGCAGTTTCTCGTCGGGGGACCTCAATCAGCCCCAGCATTTT
TRBV3-1/TRBV3-2	-	TRBD2	TRBJ2-1	CASRGGDSPNEQFF	TGTGCCTCTCGGGGAGGGGATTCTCCCAATGAGCAGTTCTTC
TRBV9	few	TRBD2	TRBJ2-3	CASSVVSGSTDTQYF	TGTGCCAGCAGCGTAGTTAGCGGGAGCACAGATACGCAGTATTTT
TRBV6-1	-	-	TRBJ1-4	CASSEINTRDEKLFF	TGTGCCAGCAGTGAAATTAATACGAGGGATGAAAAACTGTTTTTT
TRBV5-6	-	TRBD2	TRBJ2-7	CASSGLAGAGEQYF	TGTGCCAGCAGCGGGTTAGCGGGAGCGGGTGAGCAGTACTTC
TRBV3-1/TRBV3-2	-	-	TRBJ1-5	CASSLRTEQQPQHF	TGTGCCAGCAGCCTCAGGACAGAGCAACAGCCCCAGCATTTT
TRBV6-5	-	-	TRBJ2-3	CASSGRRGSTDTQYF	TGTGCCAGCAGCGGGCGGCGGGGTAGCACAGATACGCAGTATTTT
TRBV6-5	-	TRBD1	TRBJ2-7	CASSHGTGGFEQYF	TGTGCCAGCAGTCACGGGACAGGGGGCTTCGAGCAGTACTTC
TRBV5-6	-	-	TRBJ2-1	CASSYGAGAYNEQFF	TGTGCCAGCAGCTACGGGGCAGGGGCTTACAATGAGCAGTTCTTC
TRBV14	few	TRBD1	TRBJ2-7	CASSHGGTGPTYEQYF	TGTGCCAGCAGCCATGGGGGGACAGGACCTACCTACGAGCAGTACTTC
TRBV19	-	-	TRBJ2-3	CASSIWSGIGTDTQYF	TGTGCCAGTAGTATATGGTCAGGGATCGGCACAGATACGCAGTATTTT
TRBV11-2	-	-	TRBJ2-5	CASSLLRQETQYF	TGTGCCAGCAGCTTACTTCGGCAAGAGACCCAGTACTTC
TRBV5-4	-	TRBD1	TRBJ2-5	CASSAGQGSETQYF	TGTGCCAGCAGCGCAGGACAGGGCTCAGAGACCCAGTACTTC
TRBV2	-	-	TRBJ1-2	CASTLSGLGHYGYTF	TGTGCCAGCACCCTTTCAGGGCTAGGTCACTATGGCTACACCTTC
TRBV7-7	-	TRBD1	TRBJ2-5	CASSTTGGAGETQYF	TGTGCTAGCAGCACAACAGGGGGCGCGGGGGAGACCCAGTACTTC
TRBV2	few	TRBD2	TRBJ2-7	CASTGTSGIYEQYF	TGTGCCAGCACCGGGACTAGCGGAATATACGAGCAGTACTTC
TRBV6-1	-	-	TRBJ1-1	CASSDGANTEAFF	TGTGCCAGCAGTGATGGGGCAAACACTGAAGCTTTCTTT
TRBV4-1	-	TRBD2	TRBJ2-1	CASSQESWREGSSYNEQFF	TGCGCCAGCAGCCAAGAATCTTGGCGGGAGGGTAGCTCCTACAATGAGCAGTTCTTC
TRBV19	-	-	TRBJ2-5	CASSINGGIQETQYF	TGTGCCAGTAGTATTAACGGCGGGATCCAAGAGACCCAGTACTTC
TRBV6-2/TRBV6-3	-	TRBD2	TRBJ2-3	CASSYSNSGRAPQDTQYF	TGTGCCAGCAGTTACTCGAATAGCGGGAGGGCCCCCCAAGATACGCAGTATTTT